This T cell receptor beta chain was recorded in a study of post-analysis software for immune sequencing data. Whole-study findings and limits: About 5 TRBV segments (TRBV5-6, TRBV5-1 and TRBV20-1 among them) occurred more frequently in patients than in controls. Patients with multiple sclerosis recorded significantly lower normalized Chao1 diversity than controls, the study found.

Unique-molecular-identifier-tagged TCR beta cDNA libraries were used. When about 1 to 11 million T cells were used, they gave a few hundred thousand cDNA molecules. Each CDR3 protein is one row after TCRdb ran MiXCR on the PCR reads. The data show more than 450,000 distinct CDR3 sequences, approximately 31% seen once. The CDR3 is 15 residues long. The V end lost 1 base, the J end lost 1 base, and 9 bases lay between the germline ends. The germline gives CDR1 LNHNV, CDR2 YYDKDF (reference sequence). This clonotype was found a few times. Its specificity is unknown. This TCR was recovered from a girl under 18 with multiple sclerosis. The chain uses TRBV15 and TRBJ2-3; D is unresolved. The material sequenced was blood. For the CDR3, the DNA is TGTGCCACCAGCAGAGTGGTTGGCGGCACAGATACGCAGTATTTT. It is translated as CATSRVVGGTDTQYF.